This T cell receptor beta chain derives from a study of T cells in women clearing cervical HPV infection. Overall study context: Case blood drawn at lesion detection; control blood after infection cleared. Whole-study results and caveats: Timing of associations relative to infection is unclear; T-cell subsets were not isolated. T-cell numbers per sample were unknown and may explain richness differences.

As regards this clone: What it binds is unknown. The observed sequence ends 3 residues before the CDR3 terminus, with the missing tail filled in from the germline J gene.

TCRdb's copy holds only in-frame clones and misses some; the assay was immunoSEQ multiplex PCR. Its table records some 50,000 clones. V dropped 3 bases and J dropped 1 base, with 18 bases sitting between them. The CDR3 sequence is 16 residues long. CDR1 SQVTM and CDR2 ANQGSEA come from the germline V gene. V gene TRBV29-1 combines with J gene TRBJ1-1; tentative D call: TRBD1 (6 bases). Input material: blood buffy coat. The clonotype originates from a woman between 18 and 70 years old with a cervical HPV16 infection that either progressed to CIN3+ or cleared (not recorded which). This chain's CDR3 is CSVETRAGAKNTEAFF. The CDR3 DNA, read in part, is TGCAGCGTTGAGACAAGGGCAGGGGCCAAGAACACTGAA.